This TCR beta chain is from a study of early T cells in non-severe SARS-CoV-2 infection. Study-level background: Bulk RNA taken from unsorted whole blood was sequenced, leaving chains unpaired. Study outcomes and limitations: Missing private and CD4 specificities, VDJdb matching favored anti-spike CD8 responses.

This clonotype was counted only a few times. The antigen remains undetermined. In the library, individual cDNA molecules carried attached unique molecular identifiers. MiXCR was run by TCRdb on the 5' RACE reads, yielding one entry per CDR3 protein. Among fewer than 50,000 distinct CDR3 sequences, 6% to 8.5% were seen once, and the ten largest hold roughly 8.5%. This CDR3 spans 13 amino acids. The germline V and J ends were trimmed by 1 base and 1 base, with 4 bases remaining between them. This clonotype was sampled from an adult who was a healthcare worker with PCR-confirmed SARS-CoV-2 infection or an uninfected control (not recorded which). The chain uses TRBV12-3 or TRBV12-4 and TRBJ1-2; D gene ambiguous. The sample was whole blood. The CDR3: CASSLGVNYGYTF. DNA of the CDR3: TGTGCCAGCAGTTTAGGGGTTAACTATGGCTACACCTTC.